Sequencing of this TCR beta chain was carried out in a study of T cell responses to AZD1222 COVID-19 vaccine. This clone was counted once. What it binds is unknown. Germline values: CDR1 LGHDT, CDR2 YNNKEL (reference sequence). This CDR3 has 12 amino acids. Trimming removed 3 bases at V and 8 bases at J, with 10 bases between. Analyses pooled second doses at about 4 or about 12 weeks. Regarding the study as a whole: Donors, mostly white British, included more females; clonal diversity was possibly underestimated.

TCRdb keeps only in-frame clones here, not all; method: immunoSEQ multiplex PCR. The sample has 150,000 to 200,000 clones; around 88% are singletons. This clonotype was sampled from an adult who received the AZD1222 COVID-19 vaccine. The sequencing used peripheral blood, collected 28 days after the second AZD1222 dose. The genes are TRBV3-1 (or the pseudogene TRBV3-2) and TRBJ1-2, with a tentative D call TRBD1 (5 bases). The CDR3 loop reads CASSHGGVGYTF. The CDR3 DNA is TGTGCCAGCAGCCATGGGGGGGTCGGCTACACCTTC.